The entry below describes one TCR beta chain. What it binds is unknown. This specimen comes from a study of OX40 agonist ivuxolimab in advanced cancers. Study details: Every patient in dose escalation had hepatocellular carcinoma, melanoma, renal cell or head and neck cancer.

Study-level points and caveats: At 0.1-3.0 mg/kg, partial responders had clonal expansion among the lowest observed.

The protocol was immunoSEQ multiplex PCR, while the TCRdb copy is restricted to in-frame clones and leaves out a portion. The sample lists roughly 56,000 clones, 80% to 90% occurring once. This clonotype originated in an adult with an advanced solid tumor such as melanoma, head and neck, liver or kidney cancer. This specimen consisted of CD4+ or CD8+ T cells sorted from blood, obtained in a trial of the OX40 agonist ivuxolimab.

The CDR3 coding sequence is TGTGCCAGCAGTACCCCGGGACAGGGGGACAAAAACATTCAGTACTTC. Translating it yields CASSTPGQGDKNIQYF. The chain carries TRBV28 and TRBJ2-4; 11 bases map to TRBD1. CDR1 is MDHEN, CDR2 SYDVKM, per germline. The V gene end was trimmed by 5 bases and the J gene end by 3 bases; junction bases not matched to a gene: 6. This CDR3 contains 16 residues.